The 30 T cell receptor beta chains listed next were all sequenced from one sample in a study of cytomegalovirus exposure and HLA in healthy donors. PCR involved 60 Vbeta and 13 Jbeta primers. Clones were read by immunoSEQ multiplex PCR, and TCRdb kept only the in-frame ones, dropping some. The table lists 150,000 to 200,000 clones, 77% of them singletons. Sequencing was carried out using PBMCs. The receptors originated from a woman between 40 and 50 years old in good health and CMV-seropositive.

This chain links TRBV9 with TRBJ1-1; a weak D match, TRBD1 (5 bases). The ends were cut back, 0 bases at V and 4 bases at J, with 13 bases in the middle. Germline V CDR1 and CDR2: SGDLS, YYNGEE. The CDR3 totals 15 residues. The CDR3 sequence is CASSVEAGGVTEAFF. Written as DNA, the CDR3 is TGTGCCAGCAGCGTAGAGGCGGGGGGAGTCACTGAAGCTTTCTTT.

The rearrangement joins TRBV30 to TRBJ1-3; 7 bases fit TRBD1. The CDR3 contains 16 residues. Per germline, CDR1 GTSNPN and CDR2 SVGIG (reference sequence). The V and J ends lost 4 bases and 0 bases, in that order; junction bases with no gene match: 9. CDR3 sequence reads: CAWTPRTGVSGNTIYF. DNA of the CDR3: TGTGCCTGGACCCCCAGGACAGGAGTCTCTGGAAACACCATATATTTT.

The chain couples TRBV6-5 to TRBJ2-5; 10 bases map to TRBD2. Germline V gene sequence: CDR1 MNHEY, CDR2 SVGAGI. V dropped 5 bases and J dropped 7; count of bases not matched to a gene: 4. The CDR3 is 13 residues long. In DNA, the CDR3 is TGTGCCAGCAGTCCGGGACTAGCGAGGACCCAGTACTTC. Encoded protein: CASSPGLARTQYF.

J is TRBJ1-4 and V is TRBV11-2; 9 positions agree with TRBD1. Germline V lookup: CDR1 SGHAT, CDR2 FQNNGV. Trimming cost V 1 base and J 8 bases; bases outside gene matches: 5. The length of the CDR3 is 15 residues. The CDR3 loop reads CASSLGQGGNEKLFF. CDR3 sequence (DNA): TGTGCCAGCAGCTTAGGACAGGGGGGGAACGAAAAACTGTTTTTT.

The gene calls are TRBV7-8 and TRBJ2-2; 9 bases line up with TRBD1. V lost 4 bases and J lost 7; bases outside the gene matches: 7. Germline V gene lookup returns CDR1 SGHVS and CDR2 FQNEAQ. This CDR3 spans 15 amino acids. The DNA of the CDR3 is TGTGCCAGCAGCTCGGGGGACAGGGCCTTCGGGGAGCTGTTTTTT. Its translation is CASSSGDRAFGELFF. The complete variable domain, with remaining parts taken from reference TRBV7-8 and TRBJ2-2, reads GAGVSQSPRYKVAKRGQDVALRCDPISGHVSLFWYQQALGQGPEFLTYFQNEAQLDKSGLPSDRFFAERPEGSVSTLKIQRTQQEDSAVYLCASSSGDRAFGELFFGEGSRLTVL.

The CDR3 region is CASSRRREGYEQYF. CDR3 nucleotide sequence: TGTGCCAGCAGCCGCCGGCGGGAGGGCTACGAGCAGTACTTC. This chain links TRBV6-5 with TRBJ2-7; 9 nucleotides match TRBD2. The CDR3 spans 14 residues. Germline-derived CDR1 and CDR2 are MNHEY and SVGAGI. Germline trimming cut 6 bases from V and 3 bases from J; bases unmatched to any gene: 6.

This chain links TRBV6-1 with TRBJ2-7; a possible D gene is TRBD1 (6 bases). Between the trimmed V and J ends, which lost 3 bases and 0 bases, there was a span of 12 bases. Germline V gene lookup returns CDR1 MNHNS and CDR2 SASEGT. The CDR3 totals 15 residues. The CDR3: CASSDGQMSSYEQYF. The CDR3 DNA reads TGTGCCAGCAGTGACGGACAGATGAGCTCCTACGAGCAGTACTTC.

The V call is TRBV18, the J call TRBJ2-7, with 8 bases identical to TRBD1. Germline CDR1 reads KGHSH; CDR2 reads LQKENI. This CDR3 region has 14 residues. V was pared by 6 bases and J by 2 bases, with 6 bases of the junction left unmatched. CDR3 sequence (DNA): TGTGCCAGCTCCCCGACAGGGGCCCCCTACGAGCAGTACTTC. Protein product: CASSPTGAPYEQYF.

This chain joins TRBV7-6 and TRBJ2-2, with no clear D. The germline V gene has CDR1 SGHVS and CDR2 FNYEAQ. CDR3 length: 15 residues. The germline V and J ends were trimmed by 2 bases and 1 base, with 8 bases remaining between them. The CDR3 DNA reads as TGTGCCAGCAGCTTAACCTATCAGAACACCGGGGAGCTGTTTTTT. This codes for CASSLTYQNTGELFF.

V usage is TRBV27 and J usage is TRBJ2-3, with 7 bases identical to TRBD1. This CDR3 region has 15 residues. V shed 4 bases and J 0 bases; nucleotides not matched to a gene: 4. CDR1 is MNHEY, CDR2 SMNVEV, per germline (reference sequence). The CDR3 region is CASSSQGRSTDTQYF. The CDR3 bases are TGTGCCAGCAGTTCACAGGGGCGAAGCACAGATACGCAGTATTTT.

The J gene is TRBJ2-7, the V gene TRBV7-2; 8 bases map to TRBD2. Trimming at V came to 5 bases and at J to 4 bases, leaving 10 bases not matched to a gene. Germline V gene lookup returns CDR1 SGHTA and CDR2 FQGNSA. This CDR3 contains 15 residues. Written as DNA, the CDR3 is TGTGCCAGCAGCGGACGTTATCGGGGGGGGTACGAGCAGTACTTC. This encodes CASSGRYRGGYEQYF.

The rearrangement links TRBV6-6 to TRBJ1-1; 9 bases map to TRBD1. With 2 bases clipped from V and 3 bases from J, the junction kept 1 base outside the gene matches. This CDR3 contains 14 residues. The germline gives CDR1 MNHNY, CDR2 SVGAGI (reference sequence). The CDR3 nucleotides read TGTGCCAGCAGTTACCGGGACAGGGACACTGAAGCTTTCTTT. The encoded protein is CASSYRDRDTEAFF.

The chain links TRBV4-1 to TRBJ2-1; D perhaps matches TRBD2 (5 bases). Germline loops: CDR1 MGHRA, CDR2 YSYEKL. V was shortened by 1 base and J by 5 bases, with 12 bases between the two germline ends. The CDR3 has 15 residues. The CDR3 DNA sequence: TGCGCCAGCAGCCAAGTCACCCCTAGCAACAATGAGCAGTTCTTC. This gives the protein CASSQVTPSNNEQFF.

V is TRBV10-2 and J is TRBJ1-5; D perhaps matches TRBD1 (6 bases). Looked up from germline, CDR1 is WSHSY and CDR2 is SAAADI. The CDR3 extends over 15 amino acids. V was cut by 6 bases and J by 4 bases, with 16 bases left in between. In DNA form, the CDR3 reads TGCGCCAGCAGGGCTTTGGACAGTCGGAATCAGCCCCAGCATTTT. It yields the protein CASRALDSRNQPQHF.

The chain couples TRBV19 to TRBJ2-2; TRBD2 is a possible D gene (5 bases). The germline V gene encodes CDR1 LNHDA and CDR2 SQIVND (reference sequence). The CDR3 has 14 residues. The ends were cut back, 8 bases at V and 4 bases at J, with 14 bases in the middle. CDR3 residues: CASRLEAGTGELFF. The CDR3 region has the DNA TGTGCCAGTCGGCTAGAGGCGGGCACCGGGGAGCTGTTTTTT.

This clone was seen only a few times. The same CDR3 also results from other DNA sequences found in this sample. The chain couples TRBV30 to TRBJ1-5; D not certain. The germline V gene has CDR1 GTSNPN and CDR2 SVGIG (reference sequence). The germline V and J ends were trimmed by 1 base and 9 bases, with 10 bases remaining between them. The CDR3 is 12 amino acids. The CDR3 nucleotides are TGTGCCTGGAGTGACCCCGGTGGGCCCCAGCATTTT. Translated, it gives CAWSDPGGPQHF.

The chain joins TRBV5-1 to TRBJ1-6; tentatively, D is TRBD1 (6 bases). The CDR3 covers 18 residues. CDR1 is SGHRS, CDR2 YFSETQ, per germline. V gave up 1 base and J gave up 5 bases, with 19 bases separating them. CDR3 amino acids: CASSLMVGAGPNNSPLHF. CDR3 nucleotide sequence: TGCGCCAGCAGCTTGATGGTGGGGGCAGGTCCAAATAATTCACCCCTCCACTTT.

The genes are TRBV5-1 and TRBJ2-1; D gene uncertain. This CDR3 region has 15 residues. The germline CDR1 and CDR2 sequences are SGHRS and YFSETQ. V was trimmed by 6 bases and J by 0 bases, leaving 13 bases between them. Written as DNA, the CDR3 is TGCGCCAGCACTCGGAGCCGAAGCTCCTACAATGAGCAGTTCTTC. It translates to CASTRSRSSYNEQFF.

This clone is a singleton in its sample. This chain joins TRBV28 and TRBJ2-1; 9 bases are shared with TRBD2. Germline V CDR1 and CDR2: MDHEN, SYDVKM. V gave up 0 bases and J gave up 8 bases; unmatched junction bases: 14. The CDR3 runs 18 residues. The CDR3 nucleotides are TGTGCCAGCAGTTTATGGGGGACCGGGACTAGCAATCGCTATGAGCAGTTCTTC. It translates to CASSLWGTGTSNRYEQFF.

The chain combines TRBV4-2 with TRBJ2-3, with 10 bases that match TRBD2. This CDR3 comprises 15 residues. V gave up 1 base and J gave up 4 bases; unmatched junction bases: 2. Germline CDR1 reads LGHNA; CDR2 reads YNFKEQ. The CDR3 loop is CASSQALAGADTQYF. For the CDR3, the DNA is TGTGCCAGCAGCCAAGCGCTAGCGGGAGCAGATACGCAGTATTTT.

The rearrangement links TRBV18 to TRBJ1-1, with 10 bases that match TRBD1. Looked up from germline, CDR1 is KGHSH and CDR2 is LQKENI. V shed 3 bases and J 4 bases; nucleotides not matched to a gene: 8. This CDR3 contains 16 residues. The DNA for the CDR3 is TGTGCCAGCTCACCTCGACAGGGGGCAGGGGGCACTGAAGCTTTCTTT. Protein product: CASSPRQGAGGTEAFF.

The chain has TRBV7-2 and TRBJ1-2; D unclear. The CDR3 has 15 residues. Germline loops: CDR1 SGHTA, CDR2 FQGNSA. Trimming stripped 4 bases from V and 2 bases from J, with 14 bases between. In DNA, the CDR3 is TGTGCCAGCAGCTCCCAGAGGCGAGGAAACTATGGCTACACCTTC. Protein sequence: CASSSQRRGNYGYTF.

The rearrangement links TRBV9 to TRBJ2-3, with TRBD2 matching over 8 bases. V lost 0 bases to trimming and J lost 2 bases; unmatched junction nucleotides: 2. CDR1 SGDLS and CDR2 YYNGEE come from the germline V gene. The CDR3 is 15 residues long. CDR3 coding DNA: TGTGCCAGCAGCGTAGGCGGGGGGCCCACAGATACGCAGTATTTT. Translated: CASSVGGGPTDTQYF.

This chain uses TRBV4-3 with TRBJ1-2; possible D gene TRBD1, 5 bases. Germline CDR1 and CDR2: LGHNA and YSLEER. The V end lost 1 base, the J end lost 4 bases, and 10 bases lay between the germline ends. CDR3 length: 14 amino acids. CDR3 residues: CASSQAGTRYGYTF. The CDR3 nucleotides read TGCGCCAGCAGCCAAGCTGGGACTCGCTATGGCTACACCTTC.

The CDR3 DNA sequence: TGTGCCAGCAGCGCTACAGGGGCCTCTGTGGCCACCATATATTTT. Protein product: CASSATGASVATIYF. V gene TRBV9 combines with J gene TRBJ1-3, with 7 bases identical to TRBD1. The germline gives CDR1 SGDLS, CDR2 YYNGEE. The CDR3 covers 15 residues. V shed 3 bases and J 9 bases; nucleotides not matched to a gene: 12.

In regard to this clone: The sample has other DNA sequences that encode this CDR3 too. This chain connects TRBV19 to TRBJ1-2; D might be TRBD1 (5 bases). CDR1 is LNHDA and CDR2 is SQIVND in the germline V gene (reference sequence). Trimming left V 6 bases short and J 3 bases short, with 8 bases between. This CDR3 contains 12 residues. CDR3 sequence reads: CASRRGDYGYTF. Written as DNA, the CDR3 is TGTGCCAGTAGACGGGGGGACTATGGCTACACCTTC.

This clone occurred a few times. This chain uses TRBV7-9 with TRBJ1-1, with D tentatively TRBD1 (6 bases). The CDR3 sequence is 15 residues long. Trimming cost V 7 bases and J 6 bases, with 21 bases left between them. Germline V gives CDR1 SEHNR, CDR2 FQNEAQ (reference sequence). CDR3 DNA sequence: TGTGCCAGCAACCCAGGAAGAACAGGGACGGCTGAAGCTTTCTTT. As protein: CASNPGRTGTAEAFF.

This clone turned up a few times. The chain has TRBV29-1 and TRBJ1-3; tentatively, D is TRBD1 (5 bases). The V gene's germline CDR1 is SQVTM and CDR2 ANQGSEA. CDR3 length equals 13 residues. Trimming pared 1 base from V and 8 bases from J, leaving 12 bases between. The CDR3 spells CSVEGIREDTIYF. The CDR3 coding sequence is TGCAGCGTTGAAGGGATCAGGGAGGACACCATATATTTT.

This clone appeared a single time. The V and J genes are TRBV18 and TRBJ2-5, with 8 bases identical to TRBD2. Trimming removed 3 bases from V and 2 bases from J; junction bases left unmatched: 8. There are 16 residues in the CDR3. CDR1 is KGHSH, CDR2 LQKENI, per germline. Here the CDR3 DNA reads TGTGCCAGCTCACCTTTTGAAGCGGGAGCTCAAGAGACCCAGTACTTC. This gives the protein CASSPFEAGAQETQYF.

This clone was picked up a small number of times. The gene calls are TRBV6-5 and TRBJ1-2, with a tentative D call TRBD1 (6 bases). Deletions cut 0 bases from V and 3 bases from J, with 8 bases between. This CDR3 comprises 14 residues. Germline CDR1 reads MNHEY; CDR2 reads SVGAGI. CDR3 protein: CASSYSQGHYGYTF. The CDR3 DNA follows: TGTGCCAGCAGTTACTCACAGGGCCACTATGGCTACACCTTC.